The T cell receptor (beta chain) described here comes from a study of blood T cell repertoires in COVID-19. This clone occurred once. In the original processing: The assay estimated nucleated cells by amplifying reference gene primers. TCRdb keeps only in-frame clones here, not all; method: immunoSEQ multiplex PCR. V and J calls and clone size are as listed in that table; D and trimming were resolved from the DNA. The table includes 100,000 to 120,000 clones, about 88% detected once. This CDR3 has 15 amino acids. CDR1 and CDR2 from the germline V gene are KGHSH and LQKENI. V lost 4 bases and J lost 1, with 12 bases in between.

This TCR derives from a man aged 40-55 years with acute or convalescent COVID-19. Sequenced input: peripheral blood. This chain links TRBV18 with TRBJ2-3; possibly TRBD2 for D (6 bases). The CDR3 DNA reads as TGTGCCAGCTCACGAACTAGCTTGGGCACAGATACGCAGTATTTT. Translated, it gives CASSRTSLGTDTQYF.